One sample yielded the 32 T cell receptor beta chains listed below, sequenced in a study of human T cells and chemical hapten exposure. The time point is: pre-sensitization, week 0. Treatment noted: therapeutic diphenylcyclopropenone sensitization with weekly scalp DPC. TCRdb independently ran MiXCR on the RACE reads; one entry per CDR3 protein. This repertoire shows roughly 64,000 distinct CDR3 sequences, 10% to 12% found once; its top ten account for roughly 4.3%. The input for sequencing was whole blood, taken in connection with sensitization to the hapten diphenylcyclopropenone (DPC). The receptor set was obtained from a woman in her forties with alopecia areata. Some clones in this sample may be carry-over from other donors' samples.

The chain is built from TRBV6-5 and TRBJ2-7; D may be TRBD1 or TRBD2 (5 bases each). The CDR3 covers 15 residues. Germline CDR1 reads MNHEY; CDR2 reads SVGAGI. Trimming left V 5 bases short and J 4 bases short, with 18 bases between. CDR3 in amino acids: CASSKSIGDAYEQYF. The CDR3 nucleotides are TGTGCCAGCAGTAAGTCGATCGGGGACGCATACGAGCAGTACTTC.

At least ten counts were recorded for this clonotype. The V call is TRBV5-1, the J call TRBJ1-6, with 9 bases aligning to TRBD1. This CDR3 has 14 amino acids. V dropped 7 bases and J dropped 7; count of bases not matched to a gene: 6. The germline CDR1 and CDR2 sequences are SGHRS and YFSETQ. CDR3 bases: TGCGCCAGCTCCTCCGGGACAGGGAATTCACCCCTCCACTTT. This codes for CASSSGTGNSPLHF. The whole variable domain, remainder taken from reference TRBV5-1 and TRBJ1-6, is KAGVTQTPRYLIKTRGQQVTLSCSPISGHRSVSWYQQTPGQGLQFLFEYFSETQRNKGNFPGRFSGRQFSNSRSEMNVSTLELGDSALYLCASSSGTGNSPLHFGNGTRLTVT.

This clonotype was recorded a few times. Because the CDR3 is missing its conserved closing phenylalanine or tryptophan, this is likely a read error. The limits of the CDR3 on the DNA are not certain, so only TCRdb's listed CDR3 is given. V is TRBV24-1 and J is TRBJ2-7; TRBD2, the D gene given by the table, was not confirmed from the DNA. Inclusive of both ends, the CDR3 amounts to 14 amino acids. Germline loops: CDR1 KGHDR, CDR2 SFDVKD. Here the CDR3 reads CATSDPPGLRLAFN.

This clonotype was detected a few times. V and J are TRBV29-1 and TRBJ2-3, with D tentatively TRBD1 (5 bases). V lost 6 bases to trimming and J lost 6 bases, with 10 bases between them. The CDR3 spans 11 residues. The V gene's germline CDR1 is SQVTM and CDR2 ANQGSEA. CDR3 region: CSVGLSDTQYF. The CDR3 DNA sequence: TGCAGCGTGGGGCTTTCCGATACGCAGTATTTT.

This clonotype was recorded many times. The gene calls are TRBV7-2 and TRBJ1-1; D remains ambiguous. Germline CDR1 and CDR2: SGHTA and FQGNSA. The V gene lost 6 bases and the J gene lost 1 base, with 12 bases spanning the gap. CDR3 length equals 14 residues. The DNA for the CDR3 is TGTGCCAGCAGATTGTCCACCTCGAACACTGAAGCTTTCTTT. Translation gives CASRLSTSNTEAFF.

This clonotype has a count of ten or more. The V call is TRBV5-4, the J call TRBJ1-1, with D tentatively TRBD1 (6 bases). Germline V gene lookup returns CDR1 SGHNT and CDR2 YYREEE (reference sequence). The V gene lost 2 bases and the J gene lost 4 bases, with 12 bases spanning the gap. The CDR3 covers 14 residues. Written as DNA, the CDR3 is TGTGCCAGCAGCTTAGGGGGGCTTAGCACTGAAGCTTTCTTT. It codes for CASSLGGLSTEAFF.

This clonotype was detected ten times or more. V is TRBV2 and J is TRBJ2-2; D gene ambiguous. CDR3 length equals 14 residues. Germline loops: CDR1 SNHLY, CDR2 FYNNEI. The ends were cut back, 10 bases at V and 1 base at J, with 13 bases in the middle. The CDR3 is CAIVFNLNTGELFF. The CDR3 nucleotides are TGTGCCATCGTATTCAATCTGAACACCGGGGAGCTGTTTTTT.

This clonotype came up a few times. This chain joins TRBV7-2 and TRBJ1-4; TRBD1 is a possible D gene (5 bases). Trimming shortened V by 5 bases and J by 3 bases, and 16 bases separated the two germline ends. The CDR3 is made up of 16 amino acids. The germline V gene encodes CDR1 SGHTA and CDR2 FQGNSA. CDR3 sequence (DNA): TGTGCCAGCAGCCTCGCCTGGGGCGTATCTAATGAAAAACTGTTTTTT. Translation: CASSLAWGVSNEKLFF.

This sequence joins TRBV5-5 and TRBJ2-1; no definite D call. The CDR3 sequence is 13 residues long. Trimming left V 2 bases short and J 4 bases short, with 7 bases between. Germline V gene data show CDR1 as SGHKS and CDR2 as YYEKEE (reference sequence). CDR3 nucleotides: TGTGCCAGCAGCTTACCAGTTTACAATGAGCAGTTCTTC. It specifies CASSLPVYNEQFF.

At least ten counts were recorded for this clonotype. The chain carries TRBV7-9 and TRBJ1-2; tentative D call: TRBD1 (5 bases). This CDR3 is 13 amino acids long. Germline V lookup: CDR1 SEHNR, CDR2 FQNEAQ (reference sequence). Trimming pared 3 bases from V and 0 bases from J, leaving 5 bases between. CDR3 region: CASSLGANYGYTF. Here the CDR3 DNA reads TGTGCCAGCAGCTTGGGGGCTAACTATGGCTACACCTTC.

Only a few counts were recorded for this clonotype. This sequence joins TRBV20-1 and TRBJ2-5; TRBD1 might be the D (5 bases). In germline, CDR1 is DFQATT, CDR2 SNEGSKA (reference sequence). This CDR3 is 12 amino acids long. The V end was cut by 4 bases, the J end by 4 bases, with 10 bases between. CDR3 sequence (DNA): TGCAGTGCTATTCAGGGTGGAGAGACCCAGTACTTC. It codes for CSAIQGGETQYF.

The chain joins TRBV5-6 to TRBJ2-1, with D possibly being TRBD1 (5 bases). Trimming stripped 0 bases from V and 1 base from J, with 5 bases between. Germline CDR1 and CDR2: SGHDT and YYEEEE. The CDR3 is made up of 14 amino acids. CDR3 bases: TGTGCCAGCAGCTTGGGACAGTCCTACAATGAGCAGTTCTTC. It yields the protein CASSLGQSYNEQFF.

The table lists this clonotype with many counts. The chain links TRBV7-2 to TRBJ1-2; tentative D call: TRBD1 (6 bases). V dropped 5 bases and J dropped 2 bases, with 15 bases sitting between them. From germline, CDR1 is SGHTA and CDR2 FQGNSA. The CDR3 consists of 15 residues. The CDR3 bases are TGTGCCAGCAGCCCCGGAGGGGGGAGCAACTATGGCTACACCTTC. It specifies CASSPGGGSNYGYTF.

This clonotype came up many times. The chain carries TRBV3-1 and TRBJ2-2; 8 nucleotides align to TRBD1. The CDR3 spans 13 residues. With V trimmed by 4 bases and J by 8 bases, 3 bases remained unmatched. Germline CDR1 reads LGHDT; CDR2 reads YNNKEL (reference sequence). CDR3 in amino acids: CASSRTGRGELFF. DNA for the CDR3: TGTGCCAGCAGCCGGACAGGGCGAGGGGAGCTGTTTTTT.

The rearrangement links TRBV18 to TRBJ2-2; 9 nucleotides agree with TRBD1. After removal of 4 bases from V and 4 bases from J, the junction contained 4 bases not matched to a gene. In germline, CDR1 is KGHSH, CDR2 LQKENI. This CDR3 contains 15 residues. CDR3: CASSQDRGPTGELFF. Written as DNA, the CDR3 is TGTGCCAGCTCACAGGACAGGGGACCCACCGGGGAGCTGTTTTTT.

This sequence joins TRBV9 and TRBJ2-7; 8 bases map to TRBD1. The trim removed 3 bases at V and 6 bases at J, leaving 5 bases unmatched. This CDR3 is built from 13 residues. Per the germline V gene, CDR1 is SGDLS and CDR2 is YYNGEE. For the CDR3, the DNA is TGTGCCAGCAGCGCCCACGGACAGGGCGAGCAGTACTTC. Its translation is CASSAHGQGEQYF.

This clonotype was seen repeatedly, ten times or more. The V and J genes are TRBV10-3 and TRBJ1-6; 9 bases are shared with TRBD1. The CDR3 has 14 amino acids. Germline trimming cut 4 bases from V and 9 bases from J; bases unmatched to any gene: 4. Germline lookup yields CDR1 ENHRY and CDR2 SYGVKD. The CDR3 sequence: CAISVDRGLSPLHF. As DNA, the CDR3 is TGTGCCATCAGTGTGGACAGGGGACTTTCACCCCTCCACTTT.

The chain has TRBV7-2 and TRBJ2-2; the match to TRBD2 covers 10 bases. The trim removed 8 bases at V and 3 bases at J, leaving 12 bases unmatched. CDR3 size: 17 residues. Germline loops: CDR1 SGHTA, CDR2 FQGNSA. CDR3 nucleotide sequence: TGTGCCAGCGCGATAGCGGGGGGCAGAACAGACACCGGGGAGCTGTTTTTT. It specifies CASAIAGGRTDTGELFF.

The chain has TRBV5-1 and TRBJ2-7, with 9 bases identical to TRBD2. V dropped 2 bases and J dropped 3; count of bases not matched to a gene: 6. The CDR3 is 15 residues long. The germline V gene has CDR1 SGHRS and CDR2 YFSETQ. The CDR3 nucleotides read TGCGCCAGCAGCTTTGGGACTAGCCACTTCTACGAGCAGTACTTC. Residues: CASSFGTSHFYEQYF.

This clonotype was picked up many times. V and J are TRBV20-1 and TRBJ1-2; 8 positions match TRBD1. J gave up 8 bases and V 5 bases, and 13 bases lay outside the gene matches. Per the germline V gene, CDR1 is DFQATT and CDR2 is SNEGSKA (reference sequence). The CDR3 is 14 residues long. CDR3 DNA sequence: TGCAGTGCTCCACAGGGGGGAATGGTTGTGGGCTACACCTTC. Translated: CSAPQGGMVVGYTF.

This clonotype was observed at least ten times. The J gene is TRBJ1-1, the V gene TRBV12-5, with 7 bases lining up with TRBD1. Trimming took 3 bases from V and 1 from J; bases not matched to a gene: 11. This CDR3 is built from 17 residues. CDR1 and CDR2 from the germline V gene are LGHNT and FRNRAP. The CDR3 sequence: CASGLGRGQNWNTEAFF. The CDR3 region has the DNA TGTGCTAGTGGTTTAGGGAGGGGACAGAACTGGAACACTGAAGCTTTCTTT.

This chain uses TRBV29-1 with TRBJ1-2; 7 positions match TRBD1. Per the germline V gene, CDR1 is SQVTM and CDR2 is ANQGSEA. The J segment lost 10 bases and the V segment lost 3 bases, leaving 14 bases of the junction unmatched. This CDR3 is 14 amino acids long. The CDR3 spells CSVEVFATGRDYTF. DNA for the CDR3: TGCAGCGTTGAGGTTTTCGCGACAGGGCGCGACTACACCTTC. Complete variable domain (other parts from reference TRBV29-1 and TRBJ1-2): SAVISQKPSRDICQRGTSLTIQCQVDSQVTMMFWYRQQPGQSLTLIATANQGSEATYESGFVIDKFPISRPNLTFSTLTVSNMSPEDSSIYLCSVEVFATGRDYTFGSGTRLTVV.

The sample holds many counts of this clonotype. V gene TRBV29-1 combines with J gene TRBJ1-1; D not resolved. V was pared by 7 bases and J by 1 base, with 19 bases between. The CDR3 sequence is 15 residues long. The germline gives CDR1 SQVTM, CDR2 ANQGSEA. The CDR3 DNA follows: TGCAGCGCCCGTACGGGTGGGGTGTCGAACACTGAAGCTTTCTTT. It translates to CSARTGGVSNTEAFF.

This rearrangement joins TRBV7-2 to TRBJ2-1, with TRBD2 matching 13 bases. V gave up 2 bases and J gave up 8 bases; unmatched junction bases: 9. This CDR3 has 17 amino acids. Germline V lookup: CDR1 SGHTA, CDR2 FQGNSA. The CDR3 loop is CASSLSRTSGSRHEQFF. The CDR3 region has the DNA TGTGCCAGCAGCTTATCCCGGACTAGCGGGAGTCGACATGAGCAGTTCTTC.

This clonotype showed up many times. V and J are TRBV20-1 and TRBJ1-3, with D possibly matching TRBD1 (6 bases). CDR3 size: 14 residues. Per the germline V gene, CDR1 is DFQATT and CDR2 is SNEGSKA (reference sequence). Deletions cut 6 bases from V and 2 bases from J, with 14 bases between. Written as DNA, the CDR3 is TGCAGTGCCCCAGAGGGGGGAACTGGAAACACCATATATTTT. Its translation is CSAPEGGTGNTIYF.

Written as DNA, the CDR3 is TGCAGCGCCATCAGTGGATCCTACAATGAGCAGTTCTTC. Its protein product is CSAISGSYNEQFF. The V call is TRBV20-1, the J call TRBJ2-1; D gene uncertain. The CDR3 has 13 residues. The V gene's germline CDR1 is DFQATT and CDR2 SNEGSKA (reference sequence).

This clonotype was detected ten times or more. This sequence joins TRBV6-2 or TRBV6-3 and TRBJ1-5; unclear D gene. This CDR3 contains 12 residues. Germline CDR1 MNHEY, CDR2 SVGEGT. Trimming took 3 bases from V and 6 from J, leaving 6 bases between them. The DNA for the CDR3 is TGTGCCAGCAGTTATCTGGGTCAGCCCCAGCATTTT. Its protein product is CASSYLGQPQHF.

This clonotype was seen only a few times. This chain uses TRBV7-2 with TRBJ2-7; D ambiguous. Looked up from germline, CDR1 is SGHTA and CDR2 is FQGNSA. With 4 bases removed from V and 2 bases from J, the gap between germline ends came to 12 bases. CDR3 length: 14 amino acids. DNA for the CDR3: TGTGCCAGCAGCTCCACTATTGTAACCTACGAGCAGTACTTC. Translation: CASSSTIVTYEQYF.

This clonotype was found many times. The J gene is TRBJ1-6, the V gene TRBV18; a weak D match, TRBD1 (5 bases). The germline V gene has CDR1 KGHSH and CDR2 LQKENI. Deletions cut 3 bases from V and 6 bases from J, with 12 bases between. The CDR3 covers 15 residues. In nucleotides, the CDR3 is TGTGCCAGCTCACCCGCCAGGGAGCCTAATTCACCCCTCCACTTT. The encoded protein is CASSPAREPNSPLHF.

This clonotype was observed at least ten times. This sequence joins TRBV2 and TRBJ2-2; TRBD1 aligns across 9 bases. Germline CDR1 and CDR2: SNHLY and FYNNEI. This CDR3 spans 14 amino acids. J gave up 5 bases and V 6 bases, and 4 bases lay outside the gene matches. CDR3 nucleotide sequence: TGTGCCAGCAGGGACAGGGGTACGACCGGGGAGCTGTTTTTT. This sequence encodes CASRDRGTTGELFF.

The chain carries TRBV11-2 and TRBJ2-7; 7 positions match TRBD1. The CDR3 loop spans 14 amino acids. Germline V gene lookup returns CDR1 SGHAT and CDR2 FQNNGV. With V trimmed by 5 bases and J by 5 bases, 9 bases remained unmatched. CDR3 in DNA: TGTGCCAGCAGCCCCCCCGACAGGGAAAACGAGCAGTACTTC. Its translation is CASSPPDRENEQYF.

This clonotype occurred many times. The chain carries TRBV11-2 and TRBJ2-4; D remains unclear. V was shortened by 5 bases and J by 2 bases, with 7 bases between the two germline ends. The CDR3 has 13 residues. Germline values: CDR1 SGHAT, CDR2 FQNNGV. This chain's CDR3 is CASSGLSKNIQYF. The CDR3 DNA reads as TGTGCCAGCAGCGGTCTATCCAAAAACATTCAGTACTTC. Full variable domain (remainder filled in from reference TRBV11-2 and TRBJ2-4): EAGVAQSPRYKIIEKRQSVAFWCNPISGHATLYWYQQILGQGPKLLIQFQNNGVVDDSQLPKDRFSAERLKGVDSTLKIQPAKLEDSAVYLCASSGLSKNIQYFGAGTRLSVL.